There are a few counts of the clone carrying this T cell receptor (beta chain). The junction shows a germline mismatch at one end, possibly a read error. The V gene's germline CDR1 is MDHEN and CDR2 SYDVKM. The CDR3 is 14 residues long. PBMCs stored at -80 C, 2 million in total, were the source of the unsorted libraries. With 10-nucleotide random UMIs included, cDNA was synthesized by 5'RACE. TCRdb re-called the 5' RACE reads with MiXCR, one entry per CDR3 protein. This table has nearly 60,000 distinct CDR3 sequences, under 4.5% appearing once. This entry comes from a study of neurological immune-mediated disorders.

The sequenced sample consisted of PBMCs. This rearrangement joins TRBV28 to TRBJ1-5, with D hard to call. This clonotype was sampled from a woman in her twenties or thirties with multiple sclerosis. The CDR3 is CASSWVGVNQPQNF. CDR3 DNA sequence: TGTGCCAGCAGTTGGGTCGGGGTCAATCAGCCCCAGAATTTT.